The sequence of this TCR beta chain was determined in a study of blood T cell repertoires in COVID-19. Assay: immunoSEQ multiplex PCR; the TCRdb copy retains only in-frame clones and omits some. This table holds more than 250,000 clones, under 95% found once. The J segment lost 8 bases and the V segment lost 7 bases, leaving 5 bases of the junction unmatched. Germline V lookup: CDR1 SGHDT, CDR2 YYEEEE. The CDR3 totals 13 residues. The receptor's source is a woman aged 30 to 39 who had recovered from COVID-19. The sample consisted of PBMCs or T cells enriched from blood (not recorded which). The chain employs TRBV5-6 and TRBJ2-1; 11 bases align to TRBD2. Here the CDR3 reads CASRLAGSHEQFF. CDR3 nucleotides: TGTGCCAGCCGACTAGCGGGAAGCCATGAGCAGTTCTTC.